Listed below are T cell receptor beta chains from one sample, sequenced in a study of early T cells in non-severe SARS-CoV-2 infection. MiXCR, run by TCRdb on the 5' RACE reads, gives a single entry per CDR3 protein. Among just over 60,000 distinct CDR3 sequences, roughly 8.8% were seen once, and the ten largest hold 1.2%. The sequenced sample consisted of whole blood. These receptors were taken from an adult who was a healthcare worker with PCR-confirmed SARS-CoV-2 infection or an uninfected control (not recorded which). Both conserved end residues are part of each CDR3. The order of the fields is CDR3 DNA, CDR3 protein, D gene, clone size, V gene, J gene. A D gene is named only where the DNA matches it firmly. Not all rows give a size; the values are once, few, many and, for expanded clones, a class.

TGTGCCAGCAGCTTAACAGGGGCCCAAGAGACCCAGTACTTC	CASSLTGAQETQYF	TRBD1	few	TRBV7-9	TRBJ2-5
TGTGCCAGCAGTTTAGCTCTCTCGCGGGGTACAGATACGCAGTATTTT	CASSLALSRGTDTQYF	NA	many	TRBV6-5	TRBJ2-3
TGTGCCAGCAGTGAAGGGGTGGGGTCGGAGACCCAGTACTTC	CASSEGVGSETQYF	NA	NA	TRBV2	TRBJ2-5
TGTGCCACCTACGCGATGGATACGCAGTATTTT	CATYAMDTQYF	NA	many	TRBV27	TRBJ2-3
TGTGCCAGCTCACCAACAGGGTTAGATACGCAGTATTTT	CASSPTGLDTQYF	NA	few	TRBV18	TRBJ2-3
TGTGCCAGCTCAGCGGACAGGGGGGAAAAACTGTTTTTT	CASSADRGEKLFF	TRBD1	NA	TRBV18	TRBJ1-4
TGTGCCAGCAGTTTTTCCAATAACTATGGCTACACCTTC	CASSFSNNYGYTF	NA	few	TRBV27	TRBJ1-2
TGTGCCAGCAGCTTTCAGGGAATCGGCACAGATACGCAGTATTTT	CASSFQGIGTDTQYF	NA	few	TRBV5-6	TRBJ2-3
TGTGCCAGCAGCTTACGGGTTTGGACAGGGGTCAAGGATGAGCAGTTCTTC	CASSLRVWTGVKDEQFF	TRBD1	NA	TRBV11-2	TRBJ2-1
TGCAGTGCTCTAGGACAGGGATCCTATAATTCACCCCTCCACTTT	CSALGQGSYNSPLHF	TRBD1	NA	TRBV20-1	TRBJ1-6
TGTGCCAGCAGGTGGGGCACAGATACGCAGTATTTT	CASRWGTDTQYF	NA	NA	TRBV12-3/TRBV12-4	TRBJ2-3
TGCAGCGTTGAAGATCGGGAGGGGAGCTCCTACAATGAGCAGTTCTTC	CSVEDREGSSYNEQFF	TRBD2	many	TRBV29-1	TRBJ2-1
TGTGCCATCAGCGACGACAGGCGCCACATGAACACTGAAGCTTTCTTT	CAISDDRRHMNTEAFF	NA	NA	TRBV10-3	TRBJ1-1
TGTGCCAGCAGTTACTCAGCACGGACACGAGCTAATGAAAAACTGTTTTTT	CASSYSARTRANEKLFF	NA	NA	TRBV6-5	TRBJ1-4
TGTGCCAGCAGAGACAGGACCTCCTACAATGAGCAGTTCTTC	CASRDRTSYNEQFF	NA	many	TRBV2	TRBJ2-1
TGTGCCAGCGGTTTCGGGGGAATGGGGGAGCAGTTCTTC	CASGFGGMGEQFF	NA	once	TRBV12-3/TRBV12-4	TRBJ2-1
TGTGCCAGTGAGGACGGAGGGGGAGCCCAAGAGACCCAGTACTTC	CASEDGGGAQETQYF	NA	NA	TRBV19	TRBJ2-5
TGTGCAAGTCGCTTAGCCGGGACTAGCGGGAATGAGCAGTTCTTC	CASRLAGTSGNEQFF	NA	many	TRBV12-2	TRBJ2-1
TGCAGTGCTAGAGATGCAGCCGGGCGCACTGAAGCTTTCTTT	CSARDAAGRTEAFF	NA	NA	TRBV20-1	TRBJ1-1
TGTGCCACCAGTGATCAAAACAGGGGGCAGTTCGGGGAGCTGTTTTTT	CATSDQNRGQFGELFF	TRBD1	NA	TRBV24-1	TRBJ2-2
TGTGCCAGCAGTGAAGTCTCGAACACTGAAGCTTTCTTT	CASSEVSNTEAFF	NA	few	TRBV6-6	TRBJ1-1
TGTGCCAGCAGTACAGGGATAACAGATACGCAGTATTTT	CASSTGITDTQYF	NA	NA	TRBV11-2	TRBJ2-3
TGTGCCAGCAGCCTCAACGGACACGCCAATGAGCAGTTCTTC	CASSLNGHANEQFF	NA	NA	TRBV9	TRBJ2-1
TGCAGTGCTAAAGGGGGCACAGATACGCAGTATTTT	CSAKGGTDTQYF	NA	many	TRBV20-1	TRBJ2-3
TGTGCCAGTAGTATTAAACCTCAAGAGACCCAGTACTTC	CASSIKPQETQYF	NA	NA	TRBV19	TRBJ2-5
TGTGCCAGCAGTTACCGTGGACTAAGAACCGGGGAGCTGTTTTTT	CASSYRGLRTGELFF	NA	few	TRBV6-5	TRBJ2-2
TGTGCCAGTAGTCCTCGACGGAGGGGCCCGAACACCGGGGAGCTGTTTTTT	CASSPRRRGPNTGELFF	NA	many	TRBV19	TRBJ2-2
TGTGCCAGCATCCTGGGACCGGCAAACACCATATATTTT	CASILGPANTIYF	NA	NA	TRBV12-3/TRBV12-4	TRBJ1-3
TGTGCCAGCAGCCTCTCCAGCACTGAAGCTTTCTTT	CASSLSSTEAFF	NA	few	TRBV7-9	TRBJ1-1
TGTGCCAGCAGCTTAACGGGACAGGGGTTCCGCAGCACAGATACGCAGTATTTT	CASSLTGQGFRSTDTQYF	TRBD1	few	TRBV7-6	TRBJ2-3
TGTGCCAGTACCCCGACCGGGAAAGGGGGCAATCAGCCCCAGCATTTT	CASTPTGKGGNQPQHF	NA	few	TRBV19	TRBJ1-5
TGTGCCAGCAGCCCCCGACAGGGACGAGGCTATGGCTACACCTTC	CASSPRQGRGYGYTF	TRBD1	NA	TRBV7-9	TRBJ1-2
TGTGCCAGCAGCTTAGCGGAAGCGGGGGTTGGCAATGAGCAGTTCTTC	CASSLAEAGVGNEQFF	TRBD2	NA	TRBV7-6	TRBJ2-1
TGTGCCAGCAGACCCGCCGATGACAGGGATGAGACCCAGTACTTC	CASRPADDRDETQYF	TRBD1	few	TRBV7-9	TRBJ2-5
TGTGCTTCGACCCCCCGCGGTGGTGGTTCACCCCTCCACTTT	CASTPRGGGSPLHF	NA	few	TRBV30	TRBJ1-6
TGTGCCAGCAGCTTGGAACAGGGCAATGAGCAGTTCTTC	CASSLEQGNEQFF	NA	many	TRBV5-6	TRBJ2-1
TGTGCCAGCAGTTTACGCCTTGACAGTTTGGATGAGCAGTTCTTC	CASSLRLDSLDEQFF	NA	many	TRBV27	TRBJ2-1
TGTGCCAGCAGCTTAGGGGAGAACACTGAAGCTTTCTTT	CASSLGENTEAFF	NA	few	TRBV7-6	TRBJ1-1
TGTGCCACCAGCAGGACGATCACCCTTGATACGCAGTATTTT	CATSRTITLDTQYF	NA	many	TRBV15	TRBJ2-3
TGCAGTGCTAGAAACATCCCAGGGGGCGGCGCAGATACGCAGTATTTT	CSARNIPGGGADTQYF	TRBD1	many	TRBV20-1	TRBJ2-3
TGTGCCAGCAGTGATCATCCGGTTCCTAACCGAGAGACCCAGTACTTC	CASSDHPVPNRETQYF	NA	many	TRBV6-1	TRBJ2-5
TGCGCCAGCAGCCGGACAGGGTGGCCTGGCACTGAAGCTTTCTTT	CASSRTGWPGTEAFF	TRBD1	few	TRBV10-1	TRBJ1-1
TGTGCCAGCAGCTTGACGATGAGCAATGAGCAGTTCTTC	CASSLTMSNEQFF	NA	once	TRBV11-2	TRBJ2-1
TGTGCCAGCAGCTTGACCATTTCTTGGGAGACCCAGTACTTC	CASSLTISWETQYF	NA	few	TRBV11-2	TRBJ2-5
TGCGCCAGCAGCACCGACCCGGGACCAAGCTCCTACAATGAGCAGTTCTTC	CASSTDPGPSSYNEQFF	NA	few	TRBV5-1	TRBJ2-1
TGTGCCAGCAGCTTCGGGGTTGGTAGCAATCAGCCCCAGCATTTT	CASSFGVGSNQPQHF	NA	many	TRBV13	TRBJ1-5
TGTGCCAGCAGCCCCACAGGGGGAATGAACACTGAAGCTTTCTTT	CASSPTGGMNTEAFF	TRBD1	many	TRBV7-3	TRBJ1-1
TGTGCCAGCAGACTGCCGGGACAGGGGGCTGCGGGGGCCAACGTCCTGACTTTC	CASRLPGQGAAGANVLTF	TRBD1	many	TRBV6-6	TRBJ2-6
TGTGCCAGCAACGACCGGGACAATAACTATGGCTACACCTTC	CASNDRDNNYGYTF	NA	NA	TRBV9	TRBJ1-2
TGTGCCAGCAGTGAACAGGGGGCTGGGACAGATACGCAGTATTTT	CASSEQGAGTDTQYF	TRBD1	many	TRBV2	TRBJ2-3
TGTGCCAGCAGCTTAGACCTCTTCGGCCTCACCAGGGGAGAGACCCAGTACTTC	CASSLDLFGLTRGETQYF	NA	many	TRBV7-2	TRBJ2-5
TGTGCCAGCAGTGACAGTCCTCGAGGGCAGTTCTTC	CASSDSPRGQFF	NA	many	TRBV12-3/TRBV12-4	TRBJ2-1